The 32 T cell receptor beta chains below come from one sample, sequenced in a study of PD-1 blockade in classical Hodgkin lymphoma. Generated by immunoSEQ multiplex PCR, the TCRdb table keeps only in-frame clones and is missing some. The profile covers more than 90,000 clones, with roughly 73% appearing a single time and approximately 9% taken by the ten largest. The time point here: cycle 4 day 1 (C4D1), after 5 to 7 weeks of nivolumab. Brentuximab vedotin exposure varied, and every patient relapsed after autologous stem cell transplantation. This specimen consisted of peripheral blood mononuclear cells (PBMCs), obtained before the fourth cycle of nivolumab. The receptors originated from a human donor with classical Hodgkin lymphoma.

The chain is built from TRBV11-2 and TRBJ1-1; D is ambiguous. Germline assignment: CDR1 SGHAT and CDR2 FQNNGV. Deletions cut 3 bases from V and 5 bases from J, with 7 bases between. CDR3 length: 12 residues. This CDR3 reads CASSFSETEAFF. The CDR3 DNA sequence: TGTGCCAGCAGCTTCTCCGAAACTGAAGCTTTCTTT. The complete variable domain, with remaining parts taken from reference TRBV11-2 and TRBJ1-1, reads EAGVAQSPRYKIIEKRQSVAFWCNPISGHATLYWYQQILGQGPKLLIQFQNNGVVDDSQLPKDRFSAERLKGVDSTLKIQPAKLEDSAVYLCASSFSETEAFFGQGTRLTVV.

The chain recombines TRBV5-4 with TRBJ2-3; D call uncertain. The CDR3 loop spans 13 amino acids. The ends were cut back, 0 bases at V and 1 base at J, with 3 bases in the middle. CDR1 and CDR2 from the germline V gene are SGHNT and YYREEE (reference sequence). The CDR3: CASSLAGTDTQYF. The CDR3 DNA reads as TGTGCCAGCAGCTTGGCTGGCACAGATACGCAGTATTTT. The entire variable domain, with the rest obtained from reference TRBV5-4 and TRBJ2-3, is as follows: ETGVTQSPTHLIKTRGQQVTLRCSSQSGHNTVSWYQQALGQGPQFIFQYYREEENGRGNFPPRFSGLQFPNYSSELNVNALELDDSALYLCASSLAGTDTQYFGPGTRLTVL.

V and J are TRBV15 and TRBJ2-3, with a possible D match to TRBD1 (6 bases). The length of the CDR3 is 14 residues. CDR1 is LNHNV, CDR2 YYDKDF, per germline (reference sequence). V gave up 5 bases and J gave up 8 bases, with 17 bases separating them. The CDR3 coding sequence is TGTGCCACCAGCCCAAACCCAGGGGCGGTTACGCAGTATTTT. This gives the protein CATSPNPGAVTQYF.

This clone was found a few times. The chain couples TRBV6-1 to TRBJ1-1, with D tentatively TRBD1 (6 bases). This CDR3 is built from 13 residues. CDR1 is MNHNS and CDR2 is SASEGT in the germline V gene. V shed 7 bases and J shed 5 bases, with 14 bases lying between them. CDR3 coding DNA: TGTGCCAGCAAACAGGACAGTGGGACTGAAGCTTTCTTT. It yields the protein CASKQDSGTEAFF.

The CDR3 spells CASSRGQGREKLFF. CDR3 nucleotide sequence: TGTGCCAGCAGCAGGGGACAGGGGAGGGAAAAACTGTTTTTT. The V call is TRBV5-4, the J call TRBJ1-4; TRBD1 aligns across 10 bases. V was pared by 4 bases and J by 8 bases, with 5 bases of the junction left unmatched. The V gene's germline CDR1 is SGHNT and CDR2 YYREEE (reference sequence). The CDR3 runs to 14 residues.

CDR3 residues: CASSSQPDEGYGYTF. In DNA, the CDR3 is TGTGCCAGCAGTTCCCAACCAGACGAGGGCTATGGCTACACCTTC. The chain has TRBV6-5 and TRBJ1-2, with D hard to call. V lost 4 bases, J lost 4 bases, and 16 bases lay in between. The CDR3 runs to 15 residues. Germline V gene data show CDR1 as MNHEY and CDR2 as SVGAGI.

The V gene is TRBV5-8, the J gene TRBJ2-7, with 8 positions matching TRBD1. This CDR3 is built from 13 residues. Germline lookup yields CDR1 SGHTS and CDR2 YDEGEE. With 7 bases clipped from V and 4 bases from J, the junction kept 7 bases outside the gene matches. CDR3 coding DNA: TGTGCCAGCGGAAGGACAGGGATTTACGAGCAGTACTTC. Translated: CASGRTGIYEQYF.

This clone was observed a handful of times. The rearrangement links TRBV6-5 to TRBJ2-7, with 8 nucleotides matching TRBD1. The ends lost 4 bases at V and 6 bases at J; junction bases unmatched: 5. The CDR3 has 13 amino acids. CDR1 is MNHEY, CDR2 SVGAGI, per germline. CDR3 in DNA: TGTGCCAGCAGTTGGACAGGGATTGGCGAGCAGTACTTC. It translates to CASSWTGIGEQYF.

The chain has TRBV30 and TRBJ2-5, with 15 bases lining up with TRBD2. The CDR3 has 16 amino acids. CDR1 is GTSNPN, CDR2 SVGIG, per germline (reference sequence). V trimming: 7 bases; J trimming: 3 bases; junction bases outside the gene matches: 9. DNA of the CDR3: TGTGCCTTCACCGGGACTAGCGGGAGGATGGAAGAGACCCAGTACTTC. Translated: CAFTGTSGRMEETQYF.

This clone counts as medium-sized (0.01 to 0.1%). J is TRBJ2-2 and V is TRBV19; no reliable D call. Trimming pared 7 bases from V and 0 bases from J, leaving 9 bases between. Germline V gene lookup returns CDR1 LNHDA and CDR2 SQIVND (reference sequence). The length of the CDR3 is 14 residues. As DNA, the CDR3 is TGTGCCAGTAAACGTACTTCGAACACCGGGGAGCTGTTTTTT. The encoded protein is CASKRTSNTGELFF.

The rearrangement uses TRBV18 and TRBJ1-3, with TRBD1 as a possible D gene (6 bases). V dropped 1 base and J dropped 4 bases, with 14 bases sitting between them. This CDR3 has 16 amino acids. CDR1 is KGHSH and CDR2 is LQKENI in the germline V gene. CDR3 sequence reads: CASSPLGHLGGNTIYF. The DNA for the CDR3 is TGTGCCAGCTCACCACTGGGACATCTGGGCGGAAACACCATATATTTT.

The CDR3 sequence is CASSHGGGANYGYTF. The DNA for the CDR3 is TGTGCCAGCAGCCACGGTGGGGGGGCTAACTATGGCTACACCTTC. The V gene is TRBV7-2, the J gene TRBJ1-2, with D possibly matching TRBD1 (5 bases). V was trimmed by 5 bases and J by 0 bases, leaving 13 bases between them. There are 15 residues in the CDR3. The germline CDR1 and CDR2 sequences are SGHTA and FQGNSA.

The chain is built from TRBV7-2 and TRBJ2-7; 12 bases line up with TRBD2. In germline, CDR1 is SGHTA, CDR2 FQGNSA. Unmatched junction bases numbered 6, after V lost 5 bases and J lost 4 bases. The CDR3 runs 15 residues. The CDR3 sequence is CASSAGLAGYYEQYF. Here the CDR3 DNA reads TGTGCCAGCAGCGCCGGACTAGCGGGGTATTACGAGCAGTACTTC.

The chain uses TRBV18 and TRBJ1-2; the match to TRBD1 covers 8 bases. The V and J ends lost 3 bases and 4 bases, in that order; junction bases with no gene match: 10. Germline CDR1 and CDR2: KGHSH and LQKENI. This CDR3 spans 16 amino acids. In DNA, the CDR3 is TGTGCCAGCTCACCCTTCGGACAGGGTATGAGCTATGGCTACACCTTC. It is translated as CASSPFGQGMSYGYTF.

The chain is built from TRBV19 and TRBJ2-3, with D unclear. This CDR3 comprises 15 residues. V was pared by 4 bases and J by 1 base, with 12 bases between. The germline gives CDR1 LNHDA, CDR2 SQIVND (reference sequence). The DNA of the CDR3 is TGTGCCAGTAGTACCCGATCCGAAGGCACAGATACGCAGTATTTT. It codes for CASSTRSEGTDTQYF. Supplemented by reference TRBV19 and TRBJ2-3, the full variable domain reads DGGITQSPKYLFRKEGQNVTLSCEQNLNHDAMYWYRQDPGQGLRLIYYSQIVNDFQKGDIAEGYSVSREKKESFPLTVTSAQKNPTAFYLCASSTRSEGTDTQYFGPGTRLTVL.

CDR3 protein: CASSLSPSWSTDTQYF. DNA of the CDR3: TGTGCCAGCAGCCTAAGTCCTAGCTGGAGCACAGATACGCAGTATTTT. This chain joins TRBV5-4 and TRBJ2-3; a possible D gene is TRBD2 (5 bases). Deletions cut 4 bases from V and 0 bases from J, with 15 bases between. This CDR3 is 16 amino acids long. Germline CDR1 reads SGHNT; CDR2 reads YYREEE (reference sequence).

This chain joins TRBV10-2 and TRBJ2-5; 9 bases are shared with TRBD1. The germline CDR1 and CDR2 sequences are WSHSY and SAAADI. The CDR3 consists of 15 residues. Losses at the gene ends were 4 bases for V and 4 bases for J; bases not matched to a gene: 7. The CDR3 coding sequence is TGCGCCAGCAGTGCTCCCGGGACAGGGACAGAGACCCAGTACTTC. Translated: CASSAPGTGTETQYF.

The chain combines TRBV13 with TRBJ2-1, with no clear D. V dropped 5 bases and J dropped 6 bases, with 14 bases sitting between them. CDR3 length: 14 residues. Germline loops: CDR1 PRHDT, CDR2 FYEKMQ (reference sequence). The CDR3 region is CASSQSGWGNEQFF. CDR3 DNA: TGTGCCAGCAGCCAATCCGGATGGGGCAATGAGCAGTTCTTC.

As DNA, the CDR3 is TGTGCCTGGAGCCCCGTGACGCGGACAGATACGCAGTATTTT. Protein sequence: CAWSPVTRTDTQYF. The chain combines TRBV30 with TRBJ2-3; unclear D gene. This CDR3 region has 14 residues. The germline gives CDR1 GTSNPN, CDR2 SVGIG (reference sequence). The germline V and J ends were trimmed by 3 bases and 3 bases, with 13 bases remaining between them.

The chain combines TRBV6-6 with TRBJ1-2; D is possibly TRBD1 (6 bases). This CDR3 spans 16 amino acids. The germline gives CDR1 MNHNY, CDR2 SVGAGI (reference sequence). V lost 0 bases and J 5 bases, leaving 16 bases between the germline ends. Here the CDR3 DNA reads TGTGCCAGCAGTTACTCGGTCACAGGGAGTGTGTATGGCTACACCTTC. Its protein is CASSYSVTGSVYGYTF.

The table lists this clone with a few counts. The chain carries TRBV25-1 and TRBJ1-2; D unclear. The V gene's germline CDR1 is MGHDK and CDR2 SYGVNS. V was pared by 4 bases and J by 2 bases, with 8 bases between. This CDR3 has 13 amino acids. For the CDR3, the DNA is TGTGCCAGCAGTGTTTGGACCAACTATGGCTACACCTTC. It codes for CASSVWTNYGYTF.

The V gene is TRBV18, the J gene TRBJ2-1; D is perhaps TRBD2 (5 bases). Germline V CDR1 and CDR2: KGHSH, LQKENI. The CDR3 extends over 15 amino acids. V was pared by 2 bases and J by 9 bases, with 17 bases between. The DNA of the CDR3 is TGTGCCAGCTCACCAACTGAGGGTGTCTGGGGTGAGCAGTTCTTC. Protein: CASSPTEGVWGEQFF. The full variable domain, completed using reference TRBV18 and TRBJ2-1, is NAGVMQNPRHLVRRRGQEARLRCSPMKGHSHVYWYRQLPEEGLKFMVYLQKENIIDESGMPKERFSAEFPKEGPSILRIQQVVRGDSAAYFCASSPTEGVWGEQFFGPGTRLTVL.

CDR3 amino acids: CASSAQGARQPQHF. CDR3 DNA: TGTGCCAGCAGTGCACAGGGGGCGAGACAGCCCCAGCATTTT. The chain recombines TRBV6-1 with TRBJ1-5; 9 bases are a match to TRBD1. With V trimmed by 4 bases and J by 7 bases, 5 bases remained unmatched. Germline V gives CDR1 MNHNS, CDR2 SASEGT. CDR3 length: 14 residues.

Note on this clone: Other DNA sequences in this sample translate to the same CDR3. The rearrangement uses TRBV5-1 and TRBJ2-5; D assignment may be TRBD1 or TRBD2 (5 bases each). With 4 bases removed from V and 1 base from J, the gap between germline ends came to 14 bases. Germline assignment: CDR1 SGHRS and CDR2 YFSETQ. The CDR3 sequence is 15 residues long. CDR3 DNA sequence: TGCGCCAGCAGCCTAGGACAAGGGACCCAAGAGACCCAGTACTTC. This codes for CASSLGQGTQETQYF.

The sample holds many counts of this clone. Within the sample, other DNA sequences also encode this same CDR3. The chain joins TRBV9 to TRBJ2-7; D possibly corresponds to TRBD2 (7 bases). The CDR3 length is 16 residues. Trimming left V 2 bases short and J 5 bases short, with 20 bases between. The germline gives CDR1 SGDLS, CDR2 YYNGEE. For the CDR3, the DNA is TGTGCCAGCAGCGTCGACGCCGGTGGGGGGGCCGACGAGCAGTACTTC. Translating it yields CASSVDAGGGADEQYF.

This chain uses TRBV30 with TRBJ1-2; D is undetermined. Trimming left V 0 bases short and J 5 bases short, with 13 bases between. CDR1 is GTSNPN, CDR2 SVGIG, per germline (reference sequence). There are 14 residues in the CDR3. CDR3 sequence (DNA): TGTGCCTGGAGTGTACGGTGGGAATCTTATGGCTACACCTTC. This codes for CAWSVRWESYGYTF.

As concerns this clone: One junction end disagrees with the germline gene, perhaps due to a read error. The V gene is TRBV7-7, the J gene TRBJ2-7; D may be TRBD1 (5 bases). Germline lookup yields CDR1 SSHAT and CDR2 FNYEAQ (reference sequence). CDR3 length: 14 amino acids. CDR3 protein: CASSLGAGIYEQYF. CDR3 DNA: TGTGCTAGCAGCTTAGGGGCAGGGATCTACGAGCAGTACTTC.

V usage is TRBV21-1 and J usage is TRBJ1-5. TRBV21-1 corresponds to a pseudogene. The CDR3 runs 16 residues. CDR3 sequence reads: CARHPGRGRGNQPQHF. CDR3 coding DNA: TGTGCCAGGCACCCGGGGAGGGGGCGAGGAAATCAGCCCCAGCATTTT.

The chain has TRBV4-1 and TRBJ1-4; weak D call: TRBD1 (5 bases). The CDR3 is 15 amino acids. V shed 6 bases and J shed 6 bases, with 17 bases lying between them. Germline CDR1 reads MGHRA; CDR2 reads YSYEKL. The DNA for the CDR3 is TGCGCCAGCAGTTTCGGTGGGGCAGAAGATGAAAAACTGTTTTTT. Protein: CASSFGGAEDEKLFF.

The rearrangement uses TRBV29-1 and TRBJ2-3, with 14 bases fitting TRBD2. The ends lost 6 bases at V and 4 bases at J; junction bases unmatched: 6. This CDR3 contains 15 residues. The germline V gene has CDR1 SQVTM and CDR2 ANQGSEA. CDR3 amino acids: CSVAGTSGSADTQYF. The CDR3 DNA reads as TGCAGCGTGGCCGGGACTAGCGGGAGTGCAGATACGCAGTATTTT.

J is TRBJ1-2 and V is TRBV6-5; D call uncertain. The CDR3 is made up of 11 amino acids. Trimming left V 6 bases short and J 8 bases short, with 10 bases between. Germline V gene data show CDR1 as MNHEY and CDR2 as SVGAGI. This CDR3 reads CASSGQDGYTF. DNA for the CDR3: TGTGCCAGCAGCGGCCAGGACGGCTACACCTTC.

The chain employs TRBV4-3 and TRBJ2-3, with 7 bases that match TRBD2. The CDR3 has 16 amino acids. The V segment lost 0 bases and the J segment 4 bases; nucleotides outside the gene matches: 7. Germline values: CDR1 LGHNA, CDR2 YSLEER. CDR3 DNA sequence: TGCGCCAGCAGCCAAGAAGGGGCGGGAGCGGCAGATACGCAGTATTTT. Its translation is CASSQEGAGAADTQYF.